This T cell receptor (beta chain) is from a study of memory CD4+ T cells and cytomegalovirus serostatus. Overall study findings and caveats: Suggested: most of the CMV-linked TCR signature lies in CD4+ memory cells.

With respect to this clone: Its antigen is unknown.

The sort gate was single viable CD3+CD4+CD8-CD45RO+ cells for memory CD4+ T cells. Serum IgG to CMV pp150, pp28, p38 and p52 defined serostatus. The protocol was immunoSEQ multiplex PCR, while the TCRdb copy is restricted to in-frame clones and leaves out a portion. The top ten hold roughly 0.4% of the sample, which has 56,000 or so clones, over 80% seen once. CDR1 is MDHEN, CDR2 SYDVKM, per germline. This CDR3 has 13 amino acids. V gave up 7 bases and J gave up 8 bases, with 17 bases separating them. This chain links TRBV28 with TRBJ1-2, with TRBD1 as a possible D gene (5 bases). Material for sequencing was memory CD4+ T cells from blood. This clonotype originated in an adult in good health and CMV-seronegative. The CDR3 reads CASTLAGGGGYTF. The CDR3 nucleotides are TGTGCCAGCACCCTCGCCGGGGGAGGCGGCTACACCTTC.